This entry lists 15 T cell receptor beta chains sequenced from one sample in a study of T-cell memory formation after mild COVID-19. One entry per CDR3 protein, called by TCRdb with MiXCR from the 5' RACE reads. The sample has about 340,000 distinct CDR3 sequences, about 20% seen once. Sequencing used PBMCs or a T cell subset sorted from them (not recorded which). These receptors were taken from a man younger than 35 who had mild COVID-19 (a few samples of this study predate the infection). Cell type and time point are not known.

This chain connects TRBV19 to TRBJ2-6, with TRBD1 identical over 12 bases. The germline V gene encodes CDR1 LNHDA and CDR2 SQIVND (reference sequence). V lost 6 bases to trimming and J lost 4 bases; unmatched junction nucleotides: 7. The CDR3 contains 17 residues. CDR3 region: CASRRGQGAKGANVLTF. As DNA, the CDR3 is TGTGCCAGTAGACGGGGACAGGGGGCTAAAGGGGCCAACGTCCTGACTTTC. The variable domain in full, completed from reference TRBV19 and TRBJ2-6, reads DGGITQSPKYLFRKEGQNVTLSCEQNLNHDAMYWYRQDPGQGLRLIYYSQIVNDFQKGDIAEGYSVSREKKESFPLTVTSAQKNPTAFYLCASRRGQGAKGANVLTFGAGSRLTVL.

The rearrangement uses TRBV5-1 and TRBJ2-1; TRBD1 matches at 7 bases. V shed 4 bases and J 6 bases; nucleotides not matched to a gene: 7. CDR3 length: 14 amino acids. Germline-derived CDR1 and CDR2 are SGHRS and YFSETQ. CDR3 loop: CASSPTNRGNEQFF. The CDR3 region has the DNA TGCGCCAGCAGCCCCACTAACAGGGGCAATGAGCAGTTCTTC.

This clonotype was picked up a small number of times. The V gene is TRBV6-5, the J gene TRBJ2-7; possible D gene TRBD2, 5 bases. The CDR3 spans 14 residues. CDR1 is MNHEY, CDR2 SVGAGI, per germline. The V gene lost 2 bases and the J gene lost 2 bases, with 10 bases spanning the gap. Here the CDR3 DNA reads TGTGCCAGCAGTTACGTGGGAGTGACCTACGAGCAGTACTTC. Its translation is CASSYVGVTYEQYF.

The chain is built from TRBV7-6 and TRBJ2-5; 9 bases map to TRBD2. J gave up 4 bases and V 5 bases, and 14 bases lay outside the gene matches. Germline lookup yields CDR1 SGHVS and CDR2 FNYEAQ. The CDR3 consists of 17 residues. The CDR3 DNA reads TGTGCCAGCAGCCTCGGGTTAGCGGGGGTCTCGGGAGAGACCCAGTACTTC. Its protein product is CASSLGLAGVSGETQYF.

Here the CDR3 reads CASSTARSGVQYF. The CDR3 coding sequence is TGTGCCAGCAGCACAGCTCGGAGTGGGGTGCAGTATTTT. The chain joins TRBV7-9 to TRBJ2-3; no definite D call. V lost 5 bases to trimming and J lost 11 bases, with 17 bases between them. The CDR3 extends over 13 amino acids. Germline V lookup: CDR1 SEHNR, CDR2 FQNEAQ (reference sequence).

A few counts support this clonotype. V and J are TRBV7-3 and TRBJ2-7; D uncertain. The CDR3 consists of 12 residues. Germline V lookup: CDR1 SGHTA, CDR2 FQGTGA. Trimming left V 1 base short and J 5 bases short, with 6 bases between. The CDR3 spells CASSLKGHEQYV. DNA of the CDR3: TGTGCCAGCAGCTTAAAGGGTCACGAGCAGTACGTC.

The chain combines TRBV5-1 with TRBJ2-2; maybe TRBD1 (5 bases). Trimming removed 0 bases at V and 3 bases at J, with 9 bases between. The CDR3 is 15 amino acids. Per germline, CDR1 SGHRS and CDR2 YFSETQ. In DNA, the CDR3 is TGCGCCAGCAGCTTGGAAGGGGTTGACACCGGGGAGCTGTTTTTT. Encoded protein: CASSLEGVDTGELFF. Variable domain in full (rest from reference TRBV5-1 and TRBJ2-2): KAGVTQTPRYLIKTRGQQVTLSCSPISGHRSVSWYQQTPGQGLQFLFEYFSETQRNKGNFPGRFSGRQFSNSRSEMNVSTLELGDSALYLCASSLEGVDTGELFFGEGSRLTVL.

This rearrangement joins TRBV2 to TRBJ1-5; D gene uncertain. Germline values: CDR1 SNHLY, CDR2 FYNNEI. The CDR3 is 13 residues long. V was pared by 6 bases and J by 4 bases, with 10 bases between. The CDR3 spells CASRFTVNQPQHF. DNA for the CDR3: TGTGCCAGCAGGTTCACAGTAAATCAGCCCCAGCATTTT.

This chain joins TRBV4-3 and TRBJ1-6; D is uncertain. Germline-derived CDR1 and CDR2 are LGHNA and YSLEER. The CDR3 has 14 amino acids. The V and J ends lost 0 bases and 8 bases respectively, with 8 bases between them. DNA for the CDR3: TGCGCCAGCAGCCAAGACTGGGCGGATTCACCCCTCCACTTT. Its protein product is CASSQDWADSPLHF.

V is TRBV20-1 and J is TRBJ1-1; 9 nucleotides align to TRBD1. Germline V gene data show CDR1 as DFQATT and CDR2 as SNEGSKA (reference sequence). V lost 6 bases and J lost 2; bases outside the gene matches: 7. CDR3 size: 14 residues. The CDR3 is CSATGTGRNTEAFF. CDR3 in DNA: TGCAGTGCCACCGGGACAGGGCGAAACACTGAAGCTTTCTTT.

This clonotype showed up just a few times. This chain connects TRBV7-2 to TRBJ2-1; D not resolved. V gave up 7 bases and J gave up 0 bases, with 10 bases separating them. This CDR3 spans 14 amino acids. The germline CDR1 and CDR2 sequences are SGHTA and FQGNSA. CDR3 coding DNA: TGTGCCAGCAAGACCCCCGGCTCCTACAATGAGCAGTTCTTC. Its protein product is CASKTPGSYNEQFF.

This clonotype was observed a few times. This chain connects TRBV5-5 to TRBJ2-2, with 7 bases fitting TRBD1. Looked up from germline, CDR1 is SGHKS and CDR2 is YYEKEE (reference sequence). CDR3 length: 15 amino acids. The V gene end was trimmed by 3 bases and the J gene end by 0 bases; junction bases not matched to a gene: 2. CDR3 sequence: CASSSTGTNTGELFF. The DNA of the CDR3 is TGTGCCAGCAGCTCGACAGGGACGAACACCGGGGAGCTGTTTTTT.

The chain combines TRBV4-1 with TRBJ1-1; weak D call: TRBD1 (6 bases). Per germline, CDR1 MGHRA and CDR2 YSYEKL. The CDR3 covers 14 residues. The germline V and J ends were trimmed by 1 base and 10 bases, with 16 bases remaining between them. The CDR3 loop reads CASSQGWGLGGAFF. In nucleotides, the CDR3 is TGCGCCAGCAGCCAAGGGTGGGGGCTGGGAGGAGCTTTCTTT.

This clonotype was observed many times. The CDR3: CASSAGTDTQYF. The CDR3 DNA reads as TGTGCCAGCTCTGCCGGGACAGATACGCAGTATTTT. The V gene is TRBV18, the J gene TRBJ2-3; D gene ambiguous. This CDR3 is 12 amino acids long. Trimming stripped 6 bases from V and 3 bases from J, with 7 bases between. CDR1 is KGHSH, CDR2 LQKENI, per germline.

The chain couples TRBV6-5 to TRBJ2-3, with D perhaps TRBD1 (5 bases). The CDR3 consists of 15 residues. With 6 bases removed from V and 1 base from J, the gap between germline ends came to 14 bases. In germline, CDR1 is MNHEY, CDR2 SVGAGI. The CDR3 protein is CASRGEVQGTDTQYF. CDR3 coding DNA: TGTGCCAGCAGGGGCGAGGTACAGGGCACAGATACGCAGTATTTT.